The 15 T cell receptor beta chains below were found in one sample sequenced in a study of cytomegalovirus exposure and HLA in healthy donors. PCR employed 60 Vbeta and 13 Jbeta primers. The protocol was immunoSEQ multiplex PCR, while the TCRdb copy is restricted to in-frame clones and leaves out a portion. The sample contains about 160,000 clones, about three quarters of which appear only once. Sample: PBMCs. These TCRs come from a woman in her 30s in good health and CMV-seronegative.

CDR3: CASSQERGGETQYF. Here the CDR3 DNA reads TGTGCCAGCAGCCAAGAACGCGGGGGAGAGACCCAGTACTTC. The chain couples TRBV4-2 to TRBJ2-5; 7 nucleotides align to TRBD2. The CDR3 runs 14 residues. V trimming: 0 bases; J trimming: 4 bases; junction bases outside the gene matches: 2. CDR1 is LGHNA, CDR2 YNFKEQ, per germline.

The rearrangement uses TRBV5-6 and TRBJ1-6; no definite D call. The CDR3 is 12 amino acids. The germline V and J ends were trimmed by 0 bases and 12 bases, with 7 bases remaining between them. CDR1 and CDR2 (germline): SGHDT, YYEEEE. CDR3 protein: CASSLDVRPLHF. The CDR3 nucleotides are TGTGCCAGCAGCTTGGATGTTAGACCCCTCCACTTT.

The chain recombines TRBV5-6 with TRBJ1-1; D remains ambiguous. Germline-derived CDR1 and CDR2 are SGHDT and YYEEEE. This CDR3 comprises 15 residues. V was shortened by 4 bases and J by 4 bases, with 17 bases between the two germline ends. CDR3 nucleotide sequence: TGTGCCAGCAGCAGGAGGACGGAGAGGAGCACTGAAGCTTTCTTT. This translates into CASSRRTERSTEAFF.

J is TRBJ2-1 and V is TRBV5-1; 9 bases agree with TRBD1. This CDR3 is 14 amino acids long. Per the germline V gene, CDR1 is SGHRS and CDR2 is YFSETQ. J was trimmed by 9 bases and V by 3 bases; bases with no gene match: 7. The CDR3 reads CASSSQGQGSEQFF. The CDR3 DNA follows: TGCGCCAGCAGCTCCCAAGGACAGGGGAGTGAGCAGTTCTTC.

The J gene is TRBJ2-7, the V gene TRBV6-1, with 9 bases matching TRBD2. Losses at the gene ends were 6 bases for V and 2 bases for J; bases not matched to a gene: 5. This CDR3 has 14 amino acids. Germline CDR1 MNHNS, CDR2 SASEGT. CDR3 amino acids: CASRPRGGPYEQYF. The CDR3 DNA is TGTGCCAGCAGACCGCGGGGGGGGCCCTACGAGCAGTACTTC.

The chain's CDR3 is CASSPNRENTEAFF. CDR3 coding DNA: TGTGCCAGCAGCCCGAACAGGGAGAACACTGAAGCTTTCTTT. V and J are TRBV9 and TRBJ1-1, with a weak D call TRBD1 (6 bases). CDR3 length equals 14 residues. V lost 4 bases and J lost 1, with 11 bases in between. Per the germline V gene, CDR1 is SGDLS and CDR2 is YYNGEE.

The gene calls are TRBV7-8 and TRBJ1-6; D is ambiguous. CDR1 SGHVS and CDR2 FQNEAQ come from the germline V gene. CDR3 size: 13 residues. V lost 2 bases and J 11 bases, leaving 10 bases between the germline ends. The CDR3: CASSLNGPAPLHF. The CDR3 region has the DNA TGTGCCAGCAGCTTAAACGGTCCGGCACCCCTCCACTTT.

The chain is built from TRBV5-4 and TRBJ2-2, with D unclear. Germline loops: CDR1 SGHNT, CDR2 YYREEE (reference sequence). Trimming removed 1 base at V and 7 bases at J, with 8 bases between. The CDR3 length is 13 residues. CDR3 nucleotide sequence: TGTGCCAGCAGCTTGCGAGCAAACGGGGAGCTGTTTTTT. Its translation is CASSLRANGELFF.

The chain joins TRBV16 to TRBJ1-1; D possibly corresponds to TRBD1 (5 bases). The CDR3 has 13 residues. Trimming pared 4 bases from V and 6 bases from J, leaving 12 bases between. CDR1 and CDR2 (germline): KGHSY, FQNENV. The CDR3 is CASSPAGVAEAFF. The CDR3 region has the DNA TGTGCCAGCAGCCCGGCGGGGGTAGCTGAAGCTTTCTTT.

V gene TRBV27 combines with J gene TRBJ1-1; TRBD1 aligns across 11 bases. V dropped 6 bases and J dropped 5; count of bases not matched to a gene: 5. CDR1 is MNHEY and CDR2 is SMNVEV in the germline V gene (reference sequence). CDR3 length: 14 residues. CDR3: CASSRGTGGTEAFF. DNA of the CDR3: TGTGCCAGCAGCCGTGGGACAGGGGGGACTGAAGCTTTCTTT.

The CDR3 DNA is TGTGCCAGTAGTATGGCCGTGGCAGACAATCAGCCCCAGCATTTT. It yields the protein CASSMAVADNQPQHF. The chain couples TRBV19 to TRBJ1-5, with D uncertain. The CDR3 has 15 residues. Germline V gene sequence: CDR1 LNHDA, CDR2 SQIVND (reference sequence). Between the trimmed V and J ends, which lost 3 bases and 3 bases, there was a span of 12 bases.

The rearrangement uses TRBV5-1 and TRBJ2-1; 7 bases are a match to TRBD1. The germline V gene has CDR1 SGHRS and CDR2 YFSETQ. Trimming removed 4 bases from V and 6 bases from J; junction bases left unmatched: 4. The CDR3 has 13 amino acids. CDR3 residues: CASSQTGFNEQFF. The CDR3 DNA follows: TGCGCCAGCAGCCAGACAGGGTTCAATGAGCAGTTCTTC.

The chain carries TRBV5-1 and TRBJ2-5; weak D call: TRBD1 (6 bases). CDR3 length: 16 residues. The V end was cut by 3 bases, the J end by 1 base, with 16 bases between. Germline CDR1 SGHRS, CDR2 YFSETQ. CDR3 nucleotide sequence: TGCGCCAGCAGCTGGGCCTTATTGACAGGCCAAGAGACCCAGTACTTC. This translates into CASSWALLTGQETQYF.

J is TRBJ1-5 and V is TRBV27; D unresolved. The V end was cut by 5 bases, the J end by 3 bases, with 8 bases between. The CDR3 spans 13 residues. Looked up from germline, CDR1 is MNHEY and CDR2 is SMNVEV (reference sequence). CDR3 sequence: CASSRQVNQPQHF. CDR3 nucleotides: TGTGCCAGCAGTAGGCAGGTCAATCAGCCCCAGCATTTT.

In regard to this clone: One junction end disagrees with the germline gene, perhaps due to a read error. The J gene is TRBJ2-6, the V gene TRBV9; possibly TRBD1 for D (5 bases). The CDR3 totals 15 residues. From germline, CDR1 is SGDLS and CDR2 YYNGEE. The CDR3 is CASSVGGNGANGLTF. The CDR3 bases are TGTGCCAGCAGCGTAGGGGGAAATGGGGCCAACGGCCTGACTTTC. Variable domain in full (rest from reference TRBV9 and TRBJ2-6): DSGVTQTPKHLITATGQRVTLRCSPRSGDLSVYWYQQSLDQGLQFLIQYYNGEERAKGNILERFSAQQFPDLHSELNLSSLELGDSALYFCASSVGGNGANGLTFGAGSRLTVL.